This T cell receptor (beta chain) is drawn from a study of blood T cell repertoires in COVID-19 (dated by TCRdb to between 2020 and 2021). With regard to the full study: Samples from collaborators originated in the United States, Italy and Spain and spanned both the acute and convalescent phases of COVID-19. The samples were drawn from the first 160 participants of the ongoing ImmuneRACE study and from under 1,500 subjects provided by 6 global collaborators. The prospective study material was composed of cDNA or gDNA derived from T cells, B-cell-depleted T cells, or PBMCs. The repertoires were released in a freely available public database intended as a resource for research on the immune response to SARS-CoV-2. Where HLA class I and class II types were available, the types were taken from metadata supplied by the sample provider, not from assay-based typing. Sample metadata almost always included a de-identified subject ID, COVID-19 status, age in years and sex. Subjects who had been exposed to COVID-19, were actively infected with it, or had recovered from it provided the deeply sampled blood TCRbeta repertoires that made up the dataset.

Broad study findings and their caveats: Clinical and demographic metadata were provided uncurated, with the amount varying by source and participant.

The immunoSEQ Assay, a bias-controlled multiplex PCR, was used to amplify TCRbeta CDR3 regions from genomic DNA. Under the source paper's analysis protocol: The number of nucleated cells in each sample was estimated from the amplification of reference gene primers within the assay. To quantify the absolute abundance of each unique TCRbeta CDR3 rearrangement, sequence reads were collapsed and filtered. For each sample, productive Simpson clonality was calculated by taking the square root of Simpson's diversity index across productive rearrangements. TCRdb provides this immuneACCESS table in a form limited to in-frame rearrangements. Some clones are lacking; in checked studies, under half of them reflect an unresolved V gene, and why the rest are absent is not known. V and J calls and clone size come straight from that table; D and trimming were deduced from the DNA. The sample records fewer than 350,000 clones, around 89% of which are singletons. Of the sample, approximately 1.5% is held by the ten largest clones.

On this clone: This receptor's antigen is unknown. No per-base quality is available; no much larger clone lies one base away.

Including cysteine and phenylalanine, the CDR3 has 14 amino acids. Just CDR3 DNA is preserved here, 42 bases in frame from base 1. From a lookup of the germline V gene (reference sequence), CDR1 and CDR2 are SGHKS and YYEKEE. Trimming removed 3 bases from V and 2 bases from J, leaving 11 bases between the germline ends. In the prospective study, participants were roughly 18 to 100 years old, resided in about two dozen geographic areas of the United States, and were enrolled through a virtual design. Cohort assignment in the prospective study relied on participant-reported clinical history from a screening survey and a study questionnaire. In the prospective study, mobile phlebotomists collected whole blood, serum and a nasopharyngeal or oropharyngeal swab from each participant. Over a roughly two-month period, participants in the prospective study had the option of providing additional blood draws and questionnaires. Before DNA extraction, prospective study blood samples were shipped either frozen or at room temperature.

The sequence links TRBV5-5 to TRBJ1-1, with a tentative D gene TRBD1 over 5 matching bases. Sequenced material: PBMCs or T cells enriched from blood (not recorded which). This sequence was found in a woman between 18 and 29 years old with acute COVID-19. The DNA reads as follows: TGTGCCAGCAGCTCTCAGACAGCAAACACTGAAGCTTTCTTT. This yields the protein CASSSQTANTEAFF.